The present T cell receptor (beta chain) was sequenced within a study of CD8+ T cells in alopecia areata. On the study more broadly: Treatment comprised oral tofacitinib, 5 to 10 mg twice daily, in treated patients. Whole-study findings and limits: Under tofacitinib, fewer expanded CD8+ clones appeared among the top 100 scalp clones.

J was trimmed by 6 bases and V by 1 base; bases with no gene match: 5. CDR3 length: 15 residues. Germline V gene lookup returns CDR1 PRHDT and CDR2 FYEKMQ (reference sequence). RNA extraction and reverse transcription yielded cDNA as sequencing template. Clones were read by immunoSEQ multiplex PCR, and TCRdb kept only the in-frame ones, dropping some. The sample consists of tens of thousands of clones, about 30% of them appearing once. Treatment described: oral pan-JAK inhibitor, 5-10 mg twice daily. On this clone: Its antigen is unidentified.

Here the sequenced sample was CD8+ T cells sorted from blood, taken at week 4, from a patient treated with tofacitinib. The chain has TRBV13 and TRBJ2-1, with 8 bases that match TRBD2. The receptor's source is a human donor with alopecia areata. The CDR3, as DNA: TGTGCCAGCAGCTTAGCCAGGAGCGGGAGCAATGAGCAGTTCTTC. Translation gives CASSLARSGSNEQFF.